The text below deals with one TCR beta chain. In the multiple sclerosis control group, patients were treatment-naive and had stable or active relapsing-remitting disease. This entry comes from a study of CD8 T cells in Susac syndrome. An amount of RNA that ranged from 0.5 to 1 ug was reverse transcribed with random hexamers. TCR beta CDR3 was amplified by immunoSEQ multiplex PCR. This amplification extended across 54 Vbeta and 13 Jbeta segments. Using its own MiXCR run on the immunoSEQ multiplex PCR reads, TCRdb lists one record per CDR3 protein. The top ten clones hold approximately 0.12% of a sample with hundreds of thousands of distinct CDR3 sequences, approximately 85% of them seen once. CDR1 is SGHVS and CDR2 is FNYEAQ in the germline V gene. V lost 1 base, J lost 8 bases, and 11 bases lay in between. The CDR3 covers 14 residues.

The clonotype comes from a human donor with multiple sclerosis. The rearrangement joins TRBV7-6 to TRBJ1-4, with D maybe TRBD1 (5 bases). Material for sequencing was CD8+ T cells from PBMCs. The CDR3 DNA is TGTGCCAGCAGCTTAGGAGGGGTCAAGGAAAAACTGTTTTTT. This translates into CASSLGGVKEKLFF.